A selection of T cell receptor beta chains follows, all from one sample in a study of shared clonotypes between healthy human individuals. Here immunoSEQ multiplex PCR was the method, and the copy in TCRdb shows in-frame clones only, minus some. Of about 2.3 million clones listed, approximately 93% were seen once; the top ten hold 0.39%. Sequencing was done on a sample of naive CD4+ T cells from PBMCs. The origin of the receptors is a man between 18 and 29 years old in good health. Some clones in this sample may be carry-over from other donors' samples. Each CDR3 is given with its conserved first and last residue.

length,V,CDR3
16,TRBV7-3,CASSPASGRNTGELFF
15,TRBV5-1,CASSLEASGRGEQFF
14,TRBV2,CASSRSGNTDTQYF
15,TRBV5-1,CASTQGGIGSYEQYF
12,TRBV4-1,CASSQRNNEQFF
14,TRBV6-6,CASSYSAHTGELFF
15,TRBV7-9,CASSLARAGTGELFF
17,TRBV19,CASSSPGTGLSNQPQHF
16,TRBV28,CASSNQGARANEKLFF
11,TRBV6-6,CASSYNYEQYF
15,TRBV10-2,CASSVVAPWGETQYF
14,TRBV5-1,CASSPEKSYNEQFF
16,TRBV28,CASSKTGGRSNQPQHF
16,TRBV5-5,CASSLVRTRLTGELFF
11,TRBV29-1,CSVVPGGAAFF
12,TRBV15,CATGQGEETQYF
19,TRBV19,CASRQRVTGQGVHTGELFF
15,TRBV18,CASSVNRDGSYEQYF
16,TRBV30,CAWSDAAPIYNSPLHF
13,TRBV2,CASSEQAGNTIYF
14,TRBV6-1,CASRPEGHREKLFF
12,TRBV6-1,CASSGPIEKLFF
17,TRBV9,CASGRGQGIRMNTEAFF
14,TRBV4-1,CASSQDGRSQTQYF
16,TRBV6-5,CASSYSRLAGAKEQYF
13,TRBV7-9,CASSFLGTDTQYF
14,TRBV7-2,CASSSQGWNTEAFF
13,TRBV29-1,CSVGTSGSYEQYF
12,TRBV10-1,CASSEPRNTQYF
15,TRBV10-3,CAIRGQGITNYGYTF
15,TRBV5-4,CASSSSTLNTGELFF
15,TRBV11-2,CASSLYTSGAETQYF
13,TRBV5-1,CASSLVGAGGYTF
12,TRBV7-3,CASSLMGNEQFF
12,TRBV18,CASSDRVGGYTF
15,TRBV7-8,CASSLFGTVNTEAFF
12,TRBV18,CASHTEFTEAFF
15,TRBV11-3,CASSLRGPGANVLTF
18,TRBV5-5,CASSWDPIFDSGANVLTF
15,TRBV5-4,CASSRWTSGNYEQYF